This TCR beta chain was observed in a study of blood T cell repertoires in COVID-19. The overall study: Acute and convalescent COVID-19 samples came from the United States, Italy and Spain. From T cells, B-cell-depleted T cells, or PBMCs came the material, which was cDNA or gDNA.

Per the authors' pipeline: Reference gene primer amplification yielded estimated nucleated cell counts. Profiled with immunoSEQ multiplex PCR; TCRdb holds only in-frame clones, not every one. That table supplies the V and J calls and clone size; D and trimming were determined from the DNA. The sample shows about 300,000 clones, around 83% of them seen only once. The receptor was isolated from a woman between 50 and 59 years old with acute or convalescent COVID-19. The material sequenced was peripheral blood.

CDR3 nucleotide sequence: TGTGCCAGCTCGTCAGGCGCGGGGGCCCAAGAGACCCAGTACTTC. Translating it yields CASSSGAGAQETQYF. The chain employs TRBV18 and TRBJ2-5; D might be TRBD2 (7 bases). The germline V gene encodes CDR1 KGHSH and CDR2 LQKENI. This CDR3 has 15 residues. V lost 6 bases and J lost 1, with 15 bases in between.